This T cell receptor beta chain was sequenced during a study of shared T cell receptors in the human thymus. The CDR3 is 13 amino acids. V was trimmed by 1 base and J by 7 bases, leaving 8 bases between them. Germline CDR1 is SSHAT and CDR2 is FNYEAQ (reference sequence). Libraries were prepared by immunoSEQ multiplex PCR; TCRdb keeps only in-frame clonotypes and omits some of them. The table shows hundreds of thousands of clones, with approximately 87% occurring only once. These records were also assigned to another study, of human thymus T cells. Turning to that study: It was from resections taken during corrective heart surgery that the thymus tissue came. Thymic and blood repertoires seemed to show skewed V and J gene use. Related research has reported that thymic repertoires overlap highly among unrelated individuals.

The sample comprised thymocytes. The V and J genes are TRBV7-7 and TRBJ1-5; D remains ambiguous. This sequence originates from a boy younger than two with a congenital heart defect. As DNA, the CDR3 is TGTGCCAGCAGCTTAGATTCGTCGCAGCCCCAGCATTTT. This encodes CASSLDSSQPQHF.